This is a list of T cell receptor beta chains from one sample in a study of T cells in Graves' hyperthyroidism and ophthalmopathy. TCRdb re-analysed the multiplex PCR reads in MiXCR, keeping a single row per CDR3 protein. The repertoire holds hundreds of thousands of distinct CDR3 sequences, roughly 20% seen once, with 34% in the top ten. The sequenced material came from blood. The receptors here all came from a man aged 30-40 years with Graves' ophthalmopathy. CDR3s include the opening cysteine and the closing phenylalanine or tryptophan. A D gene is named only where the DNA matches it firmly. Where a row states a size, it is once, few, many or the class of an expanded clone; other rows omit it.

size,V,D,J,DNA,CDR3
many,TRBV12-3/TRBV12-4,.,TRBJ1-1,TGTGCCAGCACTCTTTACACTGAAGCTTTCTTT,CASTLYTEAFF
few,TRBV10-1,TRBD2,TRBJ2-2,TGCGCCAGCAGTTCGACTAGCGGGAGATTAGACGGGGAGCTGTTTTTT,CASSSTSGRLDGELFF
.,TRBV12-3/TRBV12-4,TRBD1,TRBJ2-1,TGTGCCAGCAGGACCGACAGGGGGCTGGGGGACAATGAGCAGTTCTTC,CASRTDRGLGDNEQFF
.,TRBV28,TRBD1,TRBJ2-4,TGTGCCAGCACACAGGGGGCGTGGGACATTCAGTACTTC,CASTQGAWDIQYF
many,TRBV12-3/TRBV12-4,.,TRBJ1-5,TGTGCCAGCAGCCGGACACCATATAGCAATCAGCCCCAGCATTTT,CASSRTPYSNQPQHF
.,TRBV5-4,TRBD2,TRBJ2-7,TGTGCCAGCAGCTTTGGCGGGAGGGTCTACGAGCAGTACTTC,CASSFGGRVYEQYF
many,TRBV7-3,TRBD1,TRBJ2-5,TGTGCCAGCACCTATCCAGGACAGGGGGTGGATGAGACCCAGTACTTC,CASTYPGQGVDETQYF
many,TRBV3-1,.,TRBJ1-1,TGTGCCAGCACCTTATGGGGTTCGAACACTGAAGCTTTCTTT,CASTLWGSNTEAFF
few,TRBV30,TRBD2,TRBJ2-4,TGTGCCTGGAGTGTACAAGGGACTAGTTTAGCCAAAAACATTCAGTACTTC,CAWSVQGTSLAKNIQYF
few,TRBV7-2,.,TRBJ1-2,TGTGCCAGCAGCTTAACCGCCTCCCGTTCCTATGGCTACACCTTC,CASSLTASRSYGYTF
.,TRBV27,.,TRBJ2-5,TGTGCCAGCGGCCCTGTTTTGGGCAGGGAGACCCAGTACTTC,CASGPVLGRETQYF
.,TRBV24-1,TRBD2,TRBJ2-1,TGTGCCACCAGTGATCCAAACCGACTAGCGGGAGGGCCGAATGAGCAGTTCTTC,CATSDPNRLAGGPNEQFF
many,TRBV2,.,TRBJ1-1,TGTGCCAGCAGTGGGCTGGGGATGAACACTGAAGCTTTCTTT,CASSGLGMNTEAFF
many,TRBV29-1,TRBD1,TRBJ1-3,TGCAGCGTCGCATTACAGGGGAACACCATATATTTT,CSVALQGNTIYF
many,TRBV3-1,.,TRBJ2-2,TGTGCCAGCAGCCGGGAGTACGCGAACACCGGGGAGCTGTTTTTT,CASSREYANTGELFF
.,TRBV3-1,.,TRBJ2-1,TGTGCCAGCAGCCAGCTGATGGGGCGCGATGAGCAGTTCTTC,CASSQLMGRDEQFF
many,TRBV11-1,TRBD1,TRBJ1-2,TGTGCCAGCAGCTCGGGCCCGGGACAGGGGGCCTCTGGCTACACCTTC,CASSSGPGQGASGYTF
many,TRBV18,TRBD1,TRBJ2-7,TGTGCCAGCTCACCACCCGGGACAGGGGTTTTACTCGAGCAGTACTTC,CASSPPGTGVLLEQYF
.,TRBV20-1,.,TRBJ2-5,TGCAGTGCCCTACGGGGGCAAGAGACCCAGTACTTC,CSALRGQETQYF
many,TRBV11-2,.,TRBJ2-1,TGTGCCAGCAGCCTGGGGCCTGCGGACAATGAGCAGTTCTTC,CASSLGPADNEQFF
.,TRBV19,.,TRBJ1-1,TGTGCCAGTAATGCGGGACGGGCAACCACTGAAGCTTTCTTT,CASNAGRATTEAFF
few,TRBV3-1,.,TRBJ1-1,TGTGCCAGCAGCCAAGGAGAGGTTTCTGAAGCTTTCTTT,CASSQGEVSEAFF
few,TRBV30,.,TRBJ2-3,TGTGCCTGGAGTTTAGCGGCCACAGATACGCAGTATTTT,CAWSLAATDTQYF
few,TRBV5-1,.,TRBJ1-1,TGCGCCAGCAGCGACAACAGGGTCGATGAAGCTTTCTTT,CASSDNRVDEAFF
many,TRBV13,.,TRBJ2-1,TGTGCCAGCAGCCGACCAACAGCCAATGAGCAGTTCTTC,CASSRPTANEQFF
.,TRBV19,.,TRBJ2-5,TGTGCCAGTAGACCTGGACAGACCCGACAAGAGACCCAGTACTTC,CASRPGQTRQETQYF
many,TRBV11-1,TRBD2,TRBJ2-1,TGTGCCATCAACCCACAGCGGGAGGCGGCTTACAATGAGCAGTTCTTC,CAINPQREAAYNEQFF
.,TRBV27,TRBD2,TRBJ2-3,TGTGCCAGCAGCAAAGTGAGGCTAGCGGGAGAACCGATAGATACGCAGTATTTT,CASSKVRLAGEPIDTQYF
.,TRBV27,.,TRBJ1-1,TGTGCCAGCAGTTTAGTAGGGACGGTGAACACTGAAGCTTTCTTT,CASSLVGTVNTEAFF
.,TRBV12-3/TRBV12-4,.,TRBJ1-6,TGTGCCAGCAGTTTTGGTAGATATAATTCATCCCTCCACTTT,CASSFGRYNSSLHF
once,TRBV20-1,.,TRBJ2-7,TGCAGTGCTAGCGCCTGGGACCGATCCTACGAGCAGTACTTC,CSASAWDRSYEQYF
many,TRBV28,.,TRBJ2-3,TGTGCCAGCAGTTCCCCCACAGATACGCAGTATTTT,CASSSPTDTQYF
once,TRBV20-1,TRBD1,TRBJ1-4,TGCAGTGCTAGAAGGACAGGGGGGGGTGAAAAACTGTTTTTT,CSARRTGGGEKLFF
.,TRBV27,TRBD2,TRBJ2-1,TGTGCCAGCAGTCGCTCCGGGACTAGCGGGGCCAGCTCCTACAATGAGCAGTTCTTC,CASSRSGTSGASSYNEQFF
.,TRBV7-9,TRBD2,TRBJ2-3,TGTGCCAGCAGCTTCAAACTAGCGGGAGCCTCAGATACGCAGTATTTT,CASSFKLAGASDTQYF
few,TRBV7-9,.,TRBJ2-7,TGTGCCAGCAGGTCAGACCTAGGGGGTGACGAGCAGTACTTC,CASRSDLGGDEQYF
.,TRBV29-1,.,TRBJ1-2,TGCAGCGTGAGGGGGGGGCGCAACTATGGCTACACCTTC,CSVRGGRNYGYTF
.,TRBV5-4,.,TRBJ1-1,TGTGCCAGCAGCCCCCCCCACACCACTGAAGCTTTCTTT,CASSPPHTTEAFF
.,TRBV30,TRBD2,TRBJ2-7,TGTGCCTGGAGTTTCTTTAGCGGGAGTATATACGAGCAGTACTTC,CAWSFFSGSIYEQYF
.,TRBV7-9,.,TRBJ1-1,TGTGCCAGCAGCGGACCGTACACTGAAGCTTTCTTT,CASSGPYTEAFF
many,TRBV28,TRBD1,TRBJ2-3,TGTGCCAGCAGCCCCCTGAGGGGGCGGACAGATACGCAGTATTTT,CASSPLRGRTDTQYF
.,TRBV30,TRBD1,TRBJ2-2,TGTGCCTGGAGTCGGGGGACAGGGTTGACCGGGGAGCTGTTTTTT,CAWSRGTGLTGELFF
many,TRBV28,.,TRBJ2-7,TGTGCCAGCAGGAGCCAGGGTGACGAGCAGTACTTC,CASRSQGDEQYF
.,TRBV14,.,TRBJ2-5,TGTGCCAGCAGCCAAGTTGGGAACCTCTTTGGGGAGACCCAGTACTTC,CASSQVGNLFGETQYF
.,TRBV30,.,TRBJ1-6,TGTGCCTGGAGTGTCTGGGGGGACCGTGATCGGAATTCACCCCTCCACTTT,CAWSVWGDRDRNSPLHF
.,TRBV5-6,.,TRBJ1-1,TGTGCCAGCGAGCTTGGAGGGAACACTGAAGCTTTCTTT,CASELGGNTEAFF
.,TRBV7-9,.,TRBJ1-2,TGTGCCAGCAGCTTAGACGCCAACTATGGCTACACCTTC,CASSLDANYGYTF
few,TRBV12-3/TRBV12-4,.,TRBJ2-7,TGTGCCAGCAGTCCCGGGACTTTTAGCGAGCAGTACTTC,CASSPGTFSEQYF
once,TRBV20-1,TRBD1,TRBJ1-2,TGCAGTGCTAGGATACAGGGGGCGGGAGGCTACACCTTC,CSARIQGAGGYTF
few,TRBV28,TRBD1,TRBJ2-4,TGTGCCAGTATACCAACAGGGGAAAGGTCGAACATTCAGTACTTC,CASIPTGERSNIQYF
many,TRBV3-1,.,TRBJ2-1,TGTGCCAGCAGCCAAGAAGAGCGGGCAAGCTCCTACAATGAGCAGTTCTTC,CASSQEERASSYNEQFF
.,TRBV28,.,TRBJ1-2,TGTGCCAGCAGTCAGGGCGCGGGTAACTATGGCTACACCTTC,CASSQGAGNYGYTF
many,TRBV6-1,.,TRBJ2-7,TGTGCCAGCAGTGCGGACATACGCTCCTACGAGCAGTACTTC,CASSADIRSYEQYF
many,TRBV20-1,.,TRBJ1-5,TGCAGTGCTACGACAGCCGATCAGCCCCAGCATTTT,CSATTADQPQHF
.,TRBV20-1,.,TRBJ2-3,TGCAGTGCTTCCGTCGGGACTGCAGGGGATACGCAGTATTTT,CSASVGTAGDTQYF
.,TRBV15,.,TRBJ2-1,TGTGCCACCAGCAGAGCGGTAGGGGGTTACAATGAGCAGTTCTTC,CATSRAVGGYNEQFF
few,TRBV7-2,.,TRBJ2-7,TGTGCCAGCAGCTTAGTTACTGGGGAGTACGAGCAGTACTTC,CASSLVTGEYEQYF
few,TRBV7-2,.,TRBJ2-7,TGTGCCAGCAGCCCCCGGACTACCCGCTACGAGCAGTACTTC,CASSPRTTRYEQYF
.,TRBV25-1,TRBD1,TRBJ2-4,TGTGCCAGCAGTGGACAGGGGGCAAGGGGTAACATTCAGTACTTC,CASSGQGARGNIQYF
few,TRBV6-1,.,TRBJ2-7,TGTGCCAGCGGGCCAGGGAGGTACGAGCAGTACTTC,CASGPGRYEQYF